Below, 13 T cell receptor beta chains from the same sample are listed, as sequenced in a study of blood T cells in healthy people across ages. A second PCR of roughly 7 to 11 cycles used a sample-barcoded 5' primer and a J-beta primer mix. TCRdb redid the calling of the 5' RACE reads with MiXCR, one entry per CDR3 protein. The top ten clones hold under 35% of a sample with about 680,000 distinct CDR3 sequences, 49% of them seen once. The sequenced sample consisted of blood. The source is a woman aged 55-69 years in good health.

This chain links TRBV25-1 with TRBJ2-7, with TRBD1 identical over 11 bases. Per germline, CDR1 MGHDK and CDR2 SYGVNS. The CDR3 length is 15 residues. J was trimmed by 2 bases and V by 5 bases; bases with no gene match: 5. As DNA, the CDR3 is TGTGCCAGCAGTCGGACGGGACAGGGGGCCTACGAGCAGTACTTC. Amino acid sequence: CASSRTGQGAYEQYF.

This clonotype occurred many times. The chain has TRBV18 and TRBJ1-5; possibly TRBD1 for D (6 bases). Deletions cut 2 bases from V and 6 bases from J, with 14 bases between. The CDR3 has 15 residues. In germline, CDR1 is KGHSH, CDR2 LQKENI. CDR3 DNA sequence: TGTGCCAGCTCACCAGAGGGGTCGGACAGTCAGCCCCAGCATTTT. Translated, it gives CASSPEGSDSQPQHF. Supplemented by reference TRBV18 and TRBJ1-5, the full variable domain reads NAGVMQNPRHLVRRRGQEARLRCSPMKGHSHVYWYRQLPEEGLKFMVYLQKENIIDESGMPKERFSAEFPKEGPSILRIQQVVRGDSAAYFCASSPEGSDSQPQHFGDGTRLSIL.

This sequence joins TRBV3-1 and TRBJ1-2; D not resolved. Trimming cost V 4 bases and J 1 base, with 10 bases left between them. CDR1 is LGHDT and CDR2 is YNNKEL in the germline V gene (reference sequence). There are 14 residues in the CDR3. The CDR3 loop is CASSREGSNYGYTF. DNA of the CDR3: TGTGCCAGCAGCCGCGAGGGAAGTAACTATGGCTACACCTTC. Full variable domain (missing parts from reference TRBV3-1 and TRBJ1-2): DTAVSQTPKYLVTQMGNDKSIKCEQNLGHDTMYWYKQDSKKFLKIMFSYNNKELIINETVPNRFSPKSPDKAHLNLHINSLELGDSAVYFCASSREGSNYGYTFGSGTRLTVV.

The chain has TRBV15 and TRBJ2-1, with a possible D match to TRBD2 (5 bases). Germline CDR1 and CDR2: LNHNV and YYDKDF (reference sequence). With 2 bases removed from V and 7 bases from J, the gap between germline ends came to 12 bases. This CDR3 contains 14 residues. CDR3 nucleotides: TGTGCCACCAGCAGACCCGGGAATTCGAATGAGCAGTTCTTC. Translated: CATSRPGNSNEQFF. The full variable domain, with the rest looked up from reference TRBV15 and TRBJ2-1, is DAMVIQNPRYQVTQFGKPVTLSCSQTLNHNVMYWYQQKSSQAPKLLFHYYDKDFNNEADTPDNFQSRRPNTSFCFLDIRSPGLGDTAMYLCATSRPGNSNEQFFGPGTRLTVL.

This chain uses TRBV12-5 with TRBJ2-1; a possible D gene is TRBD1 (5 bases). Germline-derived CDR1 and CDR2 are LGHNT and FRNRAP. This CDR3 is built from 14 residues. The V end was cut by 4 bases, the J end by 6 bases, with 13 bases between. CDR3 nucleotide sequence: TGTGCTAGTGGTTCGCAGACAGTGGGCAATGAGCAGTTCTTC. This translates into CASGSQTVGNEQFF. The full variable domain, its missing parts supplied by reference TRBV12-5 and TRBJ2-1, is DARVTQTPRHKVTEMGQEVTMRCQPILGHNTVFWYRQTMMQGLELLAYFRNRAPLDDSGMPKDRFSAEMPDATLATLKIQPSEPRDSAVYFCASGSQTVGNEQFFGPGTRLTVL.

The genes are TRBV6-2 or TRBV6-3 and TRBJ2-5; 9 bases map to TRBD1. With V trimmed by 6 bases and J by 5 bases, 7 bases remained unmatched. The CDR3 runs 14 residues. The V gene's germline CDR1 is MNHEY and CDR2 SVGEGT. In DNA form, the CDR3 reads TGTGCCAGCAGGGGTACAGGGGGCGTTGAGACCCAGTACTTC. It codes for CASRGTGGVETQYF.

Only one count was recorded for this clonotype. V is TRBV20-1 and J is TRBJ2-7; possibly TRBD2 for D (5 bases). Germline values: CDR1 DFQATT, CDR2 SNEGSKA (reference sequence). Between the trimmed V and J ends, which lost 2 bases and 4 bases, there was a span of 18 bases. The CDR3 covers 15 residues. CDR3 coding DNA: TGCAGTGCTAGACCCCGTGGTGGGAGAGGTTACGAGCAGTACTTC. Amino acids: CSARPRGGRGYEQYF.

The chain links TRBV2 to TRBJ2-5; D is possibly TRBD2 (6 bases). This CDR3 is 15 amino acids long. Germline CDR1 and CDR2: SNHLY and FYNNEI. Deletions cut 10 bases from V and 5 bases from J, with 23 bases between. The CDR3 DNA follows: TGTGCCACCCAAGGGACTTGGCGGGACGTGGAGACCCAGTACTTC. This gives the protein CATQGTWRDVETQYF.

This clonotype was picked up a small number of times. The chain uses TRBV4-3 and TRBJ2-1; 7 bases are a match to TRBD1. The CDR3 consists of 14 residues. Germline values: CDR1 LGHNA, CDR2 YSLEER. V dropped 4 bases and J dropped 7; count of bases not matched to a gene: 7. The CDR3, as DNA: TGCGCCAGCAGCCTCCGACAGGGCCTAAATGAGCAGTTCTTC. Its protein is CASSLRQGLNEQFF.

The chain uses TRBV28 and TRBJ2-7; TRBD2 matches 10 bases. V lost 3 bases and J lost 3; bases outside the gene matches: 2. CDR3 length: 14 residues. Germline CDR1 and CDR2: MDHEN and SYDVKM. In nucleotides, the CDR3 is TGTGCCAGCAGTTTCGGACTAGCGGACTACGAGCAGTACTTC. Protein sequence: CASSFGLADYEQYF.

The chain links TRBV10-3 to TRBJ2-1, with TRBD2 matching over 7 bases. Germline assignment: CDR1 ENHRY and CDR2 SYGVKD. The CDR3 loop spans 16 amino acids. Trimming took 10 bases from V and 2 from J; bases not matched to a gene: 14. CDR3 protein: CATKREGGPAYNEQFF. DNA for the CDR3: TGTGCCACCAAAAGGGAGGGAGGGCCCGCCTACAATGAGCAGTTCTTC.

The chain links TRBV13 to TRBJ2-1; weak D call: TRBD2 (6 bases). V lost 2 bases and J 3 bases, leaving 17 bases between the germline ends. Looked up from germline, CDR1 is PRHDT and CDR2 is FYEKMQ (reference sequence). This CDR3 is 17 amino acids long. CDR3 DNA sequence: TGTGCCAGCAGCTTACAATCGGGGTTCGGGGGCTACAATGAGCAGTTCTTC. Its protein product is CASSLQSGFGGYNEQFF.

This clonotype was detected once. The chain uses TRBV2 and TRBJ2-1, with no clear D. Looked up from germline, CDR1 is SNHLY and CDR2 is FYNNEI. There are 14 residues in the CDR3. The V end was cut by 7 bases, the J end by 0 bases, with 10 bases between. The CDR3: CASMGWSSYNEQFF. CDR3 bases: TGTGCCAGCATGGGGTGGAGCTCCTACAATGAGCAGTTCTTC.